Each of the 31 T cell receptor beta chains below was sequenced from the same sample in a study of regulatory T cells in long-lasting Graves disease (TCRdb year 2021). The time point label, read with the paper, signifies: newly diagnosed GD, antithyroid drugs for less than 3 months. For both TCR sequencing and RNA sequencing, RNA was extracted from PBMCs using TRIzol. The library relied on multiplex PCR. TCRdb shows the sequencer as Illumina HiSeq 4000. TCR beta libraries were built with iRepertoire HTBI primers and Arm-PCR amplification of CDR3 regions. The public reads were run again by TCRdb, first through fastp at Q25 and then through MiXCR, and only productive beta chains were kept. Each record represents a unique CDR3 protein, reported with the most common genes and DNA among its rows. In this sample the table shows about 620,000 distinct CDR3 sequences, around 15% of which occur a single time. In total, the top ten clones hold 15% to 20% of the sample.

These data were also filed under a second study, of T cells in Graves' hyperthyroidism and ophthalmopathy.

The sample consisted of peripheral blood mononuclear cells (PBMCs), taken at new diagnosis, from a patient treated with antithyroid drugs. Receptors were obtained from a woman aged 25 to 39 with Graves disease. Donor details come from another sample of the same person, matched by shared clones.

Regarding this clonotype: A read error may be the cause here, since a much bigger clone is one base away. V usage is TRBV28 and J usage is TRBJ2-4, with 11 positions matching TRBD2. Germline V gene lookup returns CDR1 MDHEN and CDR2 SYDVKM. The CDR3 loop spans 17 amino acids. The chain's CDR3 is CASSIAGGPSPKDIQYF. CDR3 coding DNA: TGTGCCAGCAGTATAGCGGGAGGGCCTTCTCCCAAAGACATTCAGTACTTC.

This clonotype was observed many times. The chain employs TRBV20-1 and TRBJ2-1; 7 bases are a match to TRBD2. This CDR3 comprises 15 residues. J lost 2 bases, V lost 0 bases, and 4 bases had no gene match. The V gene's germline CDR1 is DFQATT and CDR2 SNEGSKA (reference sequence). This CDR3 reads CSARDWGGPYNEQFF. CDR3 nucleotide sequence: TGCAGTGCTAGAGATTGGGGGGGACCCTACAATGAGCAGTTCTTC.

This clonotype was counted at least ten times. The chain couples TRBV28 to TRBJ1-3; 9 nucleotides agree with TRBD1. The CDR3 is 17 residues long. Germline V gene data show CDR1 as MDHEN and CDR2 as SYDVKM. With 4 bases clipped from V and 2 bases from J, the junction kept 9 bases outside the gene matches. This CDR3 is CASSSRPGTGPGNTIYF. Written as DNA, the CDR3 is TGTGCCAGCAGTTCACGCCCCGGGACAGGGCCTGGAAACACCATATATTTT. The full variable domain, its missing parts supplied by reference TRBV28 and TRBJ1-3, is DVKVTQSSRYLVKRTGEKVFLECVQDMDHENMFWYRQDPGLGLRLIYFSYDVKMKEKGDIPEGYSVSREKKERFSLILESASTNQTSMYLCASSSRPGTGPGNTIYFGEGSWLTVV.

This clonotype was detected many times. This chain links TRBV19 with TRBJ1-1, with D possibly TRBD1 on 5 matching bases. The V end was cut by 4 bases, the J end by 0 bases, with 9 bases between. The CDR3 is made up of 14 amino acids. Germline CDR1 is LNHDA and CDR2 is SQIVND (reference sequence). In DNA, the CDR3 is TGTGCCAGTAGTACCCAGGGCATGAACACTGAAGCTTTCTTT. This translates into CASSTQGMNTEAFF.

This clonotype was found many times. The CDR3 nucleotides read TGCAGTGCAAATCCGGGACCGGACAATCAGCCCCAGCATTTT. This gives the protein CSANPGPDNQPQHF. V is TRBV20-1 and J is TRBJ1-5; D is perhaps TRBD1 (5 bases). The ends were cut back, 6 bases at V and 3 bases at J, with 15 bases in the middle. Germline CDR1 and CDR2: DFQATT and SNEGSKA (reference sequence). The CDR3 is made up of 14 amino acids.

This clonotype was seen repeatedly, ten times or more. DNA of the CDR3: TGTGCCAGCAGCCCCACCGGACTAGCGGCGAGAACAGATACGCAGTATTTT. Amino acid sequence: CASSPTGLAARTDTQYF. The rearrangement joins TRBV7-2 to TRBJ2-3; 10 bases agree with TRBD2. Per germline, CDR1 SGHTA and CDR2 FQGNSA. The CDR3 has 17 amino acids. Germline trimming cut 5 bases from V and 3 bases from J; bases unmatched to any gene: 11.

This clonotype occurred many times. This chain connects TRBV29-1 to TRBJ1-2; 7 bases line up with TRBD1. Germline V lookup: CDR1 SQVTM, CDR2 ANQGSEA. J lost 4 bases, V lost 7 bases, and 9 bases had no gene match. The CDR3 runs 13 residues. The CDR3 coding sequence is TGCAGCGCCGCGACAGGGACTGTCTATGGCTACACCTTC. Translated: CSAATGTVYGYTF. The entire variable domain, with the rest obtained from reference TRBV29-1 and TRBJ1-2, is as follows: SAVISQKPSRDICQRGTSLTIQCQVDSQVTMMFWYRQQPGQSLTLIATANQGSEATYESGFVIDKFPISRPNLTFSTLTVSNMSPEDSSIYLCSAATGTVYGYTFGSGTRLTVV.

This clonotype has a handful of counts. V usage is TRBV10-1 and J usage is TRBJ1-5, with D unclear. The V gene's germline CDR1 is WNHNN and CDR2 SYGVQD (reference sequence). Trimming left V 4 bases short and J 2 bases short, with 12 bases between. This CDR3 has 15 amino acids. CDR3 amino acids: CASSVWARGNQPQHF. CDR3 in DNA: TGCGCCAGCAGTGTTTGGGCCCGCGGCAATCAGCCCCAGCATTTT.

This clonotype was observed a few times. This chain links TRBV3-1 with TRBJ2-1, with 7 bases lining up with TRBD1. Trimming at V came to 1 base and at J to 8 bases, leaving 5 bases not matched to a gene. CDR1 LGHDT and CDR2 YNNKEL come from the germline V gene (reference sequence). This CDR3 has 14 residues. The CDR3 sequence: CASSQAQGKDEQFF. As DNA, the CDR3 is TGTGCCAGCAGCCAAGCACAGGGGAAGGATGAGCAGTTCTTC.

V usage is TRBV4-1 and J usage is TRBJ2-1, with 8 bases that match TRBD2. V lost 1 base and J lost 7; bases outside the gene matches: 6. Germline V gene lookup returns CDR1 MGHRA and CDR2 YSYEKL. The CDR3 consists of 15 residues. CDR3 DNA: TGCGCCAGCAGCCAAGGAACGGGAGGGGAAAATGAGCAGTTCTTC. The encoded protein is CASSQGTGGENEQFF.

In this sample, this clonotype turned up many times. The chain couples TRBV18 to TRBJ1-1, with D possibly TRBD1 on 5 matching bases. This CDR3 is built from 14 residues. V lost 5 bases and J lost 1, with 11 bases in between. CDR1 is KGHSH, CDR2 LQKENI, per germline. The CDR3 spells CASSMTQGNTEAFF. In DNA, the CDR3 is TGTGCCAGCTCAATGACCCAGGGGAACACTGAAGCTTTCTTT.

To note about this clonotype: It may be a read error: a sequence one base away is much more abundant. The rearrangement joins TRBV7-9 to TRBJ2-5, with D possibly matching TRBD1 (6 bases). The CDR3 runs 13 residues. The V end was cut by 3 bases, the J end by 7 bases, with 12 bases between. In germline, CDR1 is SEHNR, CDR2 FQNEAQ (reference sequence). DNA of the CDR3: TGTGCCAGCAGCTTCAGGGGATCGGGGACCCAGTACTTC. Protein sequence: CASSFRGSGTQYF.

This clonotype has at least ten counts. The gene calls are TRBV30 and TRBJ2-7; D is unresolved. Per germline, CDR1 GTSNPN and CDR2 SVGIG (reference sequence). The CDR3 totals 12 residues. The V gene lost 2 bases and the J gene lost 0 bases, with 5 bases spanning the gap. CDR3 in amino acids: CAWSRRSYEQYF. The DNA of the CDR3 is TGTGCCTGGAGTAGGCGCTCCTACGAGCAGTACTTC.

This clonotype occurred many times. V is TRBV28 and J is TRBJ1-2; D is undetermined. The germline V and J ends were trimmed by 6 bases and 7 bases, with 12 bases remaining between them. There are 12 residues in the CDR3. Per the germline V gene, CDR1 is MDHEN and CDR2 is SYDVKM. CDR3 sequence (DNA): TGTGCCAGCAGAACCACCTGGGGTGGCTACACCTTC. Its protein product is CASRTTWGGYTF.

This clonotype was recorded at least ten times. This chain uses TRBV2 with TRBJ2-7, with 7 bases lining up with TRBD2. V was pared by 0 bases and J by 8 bases, with 4 bases of the junction left unmatched. Germline CDR1 SNHLY, CDR2 FYNNEI. This CDR3 region has 13 residues. The CDR3 sequence is CASSEAPGGKQYF. CDR3 nucleotides: TGTGCCAGCAGTGAAGCTCCGGGAGGAAAGCAGTACTTC.

In its sample, this clonotype was seen many times. This sequence joins TRBV10-3 and TRBJ1-4, with 10 bases that match TRBD1. Germline lookup yields CDR1 ENHRY and CDR2 SYGVKD. CDR3 length: 13 amino acids. The trim removed 10 bases at V and 11 bases at J, leaving 10 bases unmatched. DNA of the CDR3: TGTGCCAGCGGGACAGGGGTTGGGAGCAAACTGTTTTTT. Protein sequence: CASGTGVGSKLFF.

This clonotype came up a few times. The chain combines TRBV18 with TRBJ2-7; D remains ambiguous. The V end was cut by 0 bases, the J end by 3 bases, with 18 bases between. The CDR3 consists of 17 residues. Germline V lookup: CDR1 KGHSH, CDR2 LQKENI. CDR3 nucleotide sequence: TGTGCCAGCTCACCACCCCTACCAGACTCGTCCAACTACGAGCAGTACTTC. It encodes CASSPPLPDSSNYEQYF.

This clonotype was recorded at least ten times. The rearrangement joins TRBV7-2 to TRBJ2-3; a possible D gene is TRBD2 (6 bases). The CDR3 has 15 amino acids. Trimming removed 3 bases at V and 3 bases at J, with 13 bases between. Germline CDR1 and CDR2: SGHTA and FQGNSA. CDR3 protein: CASSLERVRTDTQYF. The CDR3 DNA sequence: TGTGCCAGCAGCTTGGAGCGGGTGAGAACAGATACGCAGTATTTT.

V is TRBV6-2 or TRBV6-3 and J is TRBJ2-1; 9 bases line up with TRBD1. The CDR3 is made up of 18 amino acids. CDR1 is MNHEY and CDR2 is SVGEGT in the germline V gene. The V and J ends lost 2 bases and 0 bases, in that order; junction bases with no gene match: 8. As DNA, the CDR3 is TGTGCCAGCAGTTACACAGGGGGCGCGGTAAGCTCCTACAATGAGCAGTTCTTC. It codes for CASSYTGGAVSSYNEQFF.

There are many counts of this clonotype. The chain joins TRBV2 to TRBJ1-1, with a weak D call TRBD1 (5 bases). CDR1 is SNHLY and CDR2 is FYNNEI in the germline V gene. The CDR3 length is 14 residues. The ends were cut back, 4 bases at V and 0 bases at J, with 9 bases in the middle. The CDR3 is CASSGQLLNTEAFF. Written as DNA, the CDR3 is TGTGCCAGCAGTGGACAGCTTTTGAACACTGAAGCTTTCTTT.

The sample holds many counts of this clonotype. The J gene is TRBJ1-1, the V gene TRBV2; D ambiguous. CDR1 and CDR2 from the germline V gene are SNHLY and FYNNEI. This CDR3 is 11 amino acids long. Between the trimmed V and J ends, which lost 6 bases and 3 bases, there was a span of 5 bases. The CDR3 nucleotides are TGTGCCAGCAGGGAGGACACTGAAGCTTTCTTT. It yields the protein CASREDTEAFF.

This clonotype was counted a single time. V and J are TRBV7-3 and TRBJ1-1; D might be TRBD1 (5 bases). The V end lost 3 bases, the J end lost 4 bases, and 18 bases lay between the germline ends. This CDR3 has 16 residues. Looked up from germline, CDR1 is SGHTA and CDR2 is FQGTGA. The CDR3: CASSLGPRAVGTEAFF. CDR3 nucleotide sequence: TGTGCCAGCAGCTTGGGGCCAAGGGCTGTCGGCACTGAAGCTTTCTTT. Complete variable domain (other parts from reference TRBV7-3 and TRBJ1-1): GAGVSQTPSNKVTEKGKYVELRCDPISGHTALYWYRQSLGQGPEFLIYFQGTGAADDSGLPNDRFFAVRPEGSVSTLKIQRTERGDSAVYLCASSLGPRAVGTEAFFGQGTRLTVV.

The table lists this clonotype with a few counts. CDR3 residues: CAWSVLGQGNTEAFF. The CDR3 nucleotides read TGTGCCTGGAGTGTACTCGGGCAGGGGAACACTGAAGCTTTCTTT. The rearrangement uses TRBV30 and TRBJ1-1; D is possibly TRBD1 (5 bases). The CDR3 length is 15 residues. The germline V and J ends were trimmed by 0 bases and 1 base, with 12 bases remaining between them. The germline V gene has CDR1 GTSNPN and CDR2 SVGIG (reference sequence).

The chain has TRBV7-9 and TRBJ1-1; 7 bases map to TRBD1. The CDR3 consists of 15 residues. Looked up from germline, CDR1 is SEHNR and CDR2 is FQNEAQ (reference sequence). V dropped 7 bases and J dropped 1; count of bases not matched to a gene: 9. CDR3 sequence: CASTRRTGKNTEAFF. The CDR3 region has the DNA TGTGCCAGCACCCGCCGGACAGGAAAGAACACTGAAGCTTTCTTT. Drawing the rest from reference TRBV7-9 and TRBJ1-1, the complete variable domain is DTGVSQNPRHKITKRGQNVTFRCDPISEHNRLYWYRQTLGQGPEFLTYFQNEAQLEKSRLLSDRFSAERPKGSFSTLEIQRTEQGDSAMYLCASTRRTGKNTEAFFGQGTRLTVV.

This clonotype has more than one count but fewer than ten. The V and J genes are TRBV4-1 and TRBJ1-4; D possibly corresponds to TRBD1 (6 bases). Germline values: CDR1 MGHRA, CDR2 YSYEKL. The CDR3 sequence is 14 residues long. V dropped 0 bases and J dropped 10 bases, with 12 bases sitting between them. CDR3: CASSQEEGGRKLFF. In nucleotides, the CDR3 is TGCGCCAGCAGCCAAGAGGAAGGGGGGCGAAAACTGTTTTTT.

This clonotype turned up a few times. This chain connects TRBV7-9 to TRBJ2-2; D is unresolved. This CDR3 is 14 amino acids long. Trimming took off 5 bases at V and 1 base at J, with 8 bases between the two ends. Germline CDR1 reads SEHNR; CDR2 reads FQNEAQ (reference sequence). CDR3: CASSLKQNTGELFF. DNA for the CDR3: TGTGCCAGCAGCCTAAAGCAGAACACCGGGGAGCTGTTTTTT.

This sequence joins TRBV9 and TRBJ2-1, with D maybe TRBD2 (7 bases). CDR3 length: 17 amino acids. The germline gives CDR1 SGDLS, CDR2 YYNGEE. V gave up 4 bases and J gave up 4 bases, with 21 bases separating them. DNA of the CDR3: TGTGCCAGCAGCCCAGGGAGGGGGGCTACGTCTTACAATGAGCAGTTCTTC. Translated: CASSPGRGATSYNEQFF.

A few counts support this clonotype. The rearrangement uses TRBV7-2 and TRBJ2-7, with D maybe TRBD2 (6 bases). CDR1 is SGHTA, CDR2 FQGNSA, per germline. The CDR3 contains 14 residues. Trimming left V 5 bases short and J 2 bases short, with 13 bases between. The CDR3 here is CASSTGLPPYEQYF. CDR3 in DNA: TGTGCCAGCAGCACGGGACTTCCCCCCTACGAGCAGTACTTC.

This clonotype came up a few times. The chain has TRBV29-1 and TRBJ2-3; D call uncertain. CDR3 length: 12 amino acids. Germline assignment: CDR1 SQVTM and CDR2 ANQGSEA. Between the trimmed V and J ends, which lost 1 base and 2 bases, there was a span of 4 bases. The CDR3 DNA follows: TGCAGCGTTGAAGCGGACACAGATACGCAGTATTTT. The encoded protein is CSVEADTDTQYF.

This clonotype showed up just a few times. This rearrangement joins TRBV6-1 to TRBJ1-2; 8 bases match TRBD1. In germline, CDR1 is MNHNS, CDR2 SASEGT. The CDR3 covers 15 residues. Unmatched junction bases numbered 6, after V lost 6 bases and J lost 0 bases. Here the CDR3 reads CASRASGQANYGYTF. CDR3 DNA: TGTGCCAGCAGGGCTTCGGGACAGGCTAACTATGGCTACACCTTC.

The V call is TRBV29-1, the J call TRBJ2-5, with D perhaps TRBD1 or TRBD2 (6 bases each). Germline-derived CDR1 and CDR2 are SQVTM and ANQGSEA. This CDR3 spans 12 amino acids. As DNA, the CDR3 is TGCAACGGTGGAGGGGGCCAAGAGACCCAGTACTTC. Amino acids: CNGGGGQETQYF. The full variable domain, rest sourced from reference TRBV29-1 and TRBJ2-5, is SAVISQKPSRDICQRGTSLTIQCQVDSQVTMMFWYRQQPGQSLTLIATANQGSEATYESGFVIDKFPISRPNLTFSTLTVSNMSPEDSSIYLCNGGGGQETQYFGPGTRLLVL.